These 2 T cell receptor beta chains were sequenced from one sample in a study of cytomegalovirus exposure and HLA in healthy donors. The PCR was carried out with 60 Vbeta primers and 13 Jbeta primers. Method: immunoSEQ multiplex PCR; TCRdb's copy keeps in-frame clones and lacks some. Of approximately 190,000 clones in the sample, 81% were seen once. Sample: PBMCs. The receptors derive from a woman between 18 and 29 years old in good health and CMV-seropositive.

The chain has TRBV30 and TRBJ1-1; a weak D match, TRBD1 (5 bases). V lost 4 bases and J 2 bases, leaving 17 bases between the germline ends. The CDR3 consists of 15 residues. Germline CDR1 GTSNPN, CDR2 SVGIG (reference sequence). This chain's CDR3 is CAWKRSVTGNTEAFF. For the CDR3, the DNA is TGTGCCTGGAAGCGAAGTGTTACAGGTAACACTGAAGCTTTCTTT.

This clone came up once. V gene TRBV9 combines with J gene TRBJ1-6; TRBD1 matches 7 bases. The junction had 9 bases not matched to a gene; V was cut back by 0 bases and J by 3 bases. Germline V gene data show CDR1 as SGDLS and CDR2 as YYNGEE. There are 18 residues in the CDR3. CDR3 sequence (DNA): TGTGCCAGCAGCGTAGGGGACAGCAAGCCCATCTATAATTCACCCCTCCACTTT. Its protein product is CASSVGDSKPIYNSPLHF.